The text below deals with one TCR beta chain. These data are taken from a study of blood T cell repertoires in COVID-19. Trimming stripped 1 base from V and 1 base from J, with 6 bases between. CDR3 length: 14 amino acids. Germline V gives CDR1 SGHTA, CDR2 FQGTGA. TCRdb's copy holds only in-frame clones and misses some; the assay was immunoSEQ multiplex PCR. The table has around 290,000 clones, roughly 90% seen once; the top ten hold approximately 14%. The sequenced sample consisted of peripheral blood. This TCR was recovered from a woman aged 70-85 years with COVID-19, enrolled during active disease. The V call is TRBV7-3, the J call TRBJ2-3; D is perhaps TRBD1 (6 bases). The DNA of the CDR3 is TGTGCCAGCAGCTTAAACAGGGGCACAGATACGCAGTATTTT. As protein: CASSLNRGTDTQYF.